Below are 8 T cell receptor beta chains sequenced from a single sample in a study of human T cells and chemical hapten exposure. TCRdb processed the RACE reads anew with MiXCR; each CDR3 protein has one entry. The top ten hold just over 2.5% of the sample, which has about 93,000 distinct CDR3 sequences, 8.5% seen once. Time point described: pre-sensitization, week 0. As for treatment: therapeutic diphenylcyclopropenone sensitization with weekly scalp DPC. Sequencing used whole blood, obtained in connection with sensitization to the hapten diphenylcyclopropenone (DPC). The origin of the receptors is a middle-aged man with alopecia areata. Some clones in this sample may be carry-over from other donors' samples.

This clonotype was seen more than once but under ten times. The rearrangement joins TRBV20-1 to TRBJ2-7; no clear D gene. The germline gives CDR1 DFQATT, CDR2 SNEGSKA (reference sequence). The CDR3 runs to 13 residues. Trimming took off 5 bases at V and 4 bases at J, with 15 bases between the two ends. The CDR3 coding sequence is TGCAGTGCTTATACCTCCACCCTTTACGAGCAGTACTTC. This encodes CSAYTSTLYEQYF.

In its sample, this clonotype was seen many times. The chain links TRBV6-2 or TRBV6-3 to TRBJ1-1; D perhaps matches TRBD1 (6 bases). CDR1 MNHEY and CDR2 SVGEGT come from the germline V gene. This CDR3 is 15 amino acids long. Trimming stripped 7 bases from V and 5 bases from J, with 20 bases between. CDR3 protein: CASISPPGGWTEAFF. The CDR3 DNA sequence: TGTGCCAGCATCAGCCCCCCGGGGGGCTGGACTGAAGCTTTCTTT.

This chain uses TRBV7-8 with TRBJ1-5; D call uncertain. V shed 2 bases and J shed 1 base, with 6 bases lying between them. The germline CDR1 and CDR2 sequences are SGHVS and FQNEAQ. The CDR3 has 14 residues. This chain's CDR3 is CASSLFGSNQPQHF. As DNA, the CDR3 is TGTGCCAGCAGCTTATTCGGCAGCAATCAGCCCCAGCATTTT.

The V gene is TRBV12-3 or TRBV12-4, the J gene TRBJ2-7; 7 nucleotides align to TRBD2. The V and J ends lost 3 bases and 4 bases, in that order; junction bases with no gene match: 3. The CDR3 contains 13 residues. CDR3: CASSLEAGYEQYV. As DNA, the CDR3 is TGTGCCAGCAGTTTGGAAGCGGGGTACGAGCAGTACGTC.

The V and J genes are TRBV2 and TRBJ2-1; unclear D gene. The CDR3 runs to 14 residues. Germline CDR1 is SNHLY and CDR2 is FYNNEI. Trimming took off 4 bases at V and 0 bases at J, with 7 bases between the two ends. The DNA for the CDR3 is TGTGCCAGCAGTGTCACACACTCCTACAATGAGCAGTTCTTC. Translating gives CASSVTHSYNEQFF.

Only a few counts were recorded for this clonotype. V is TRBV7-2 and J is TRBJ2-7; D is unresolved. V was clipped by 1 base and J by 1 base, with 11 bases between them. In germline, CDR1 is SGHTA, CDR2 FQGNSA. The CDR3 runs 15 residues. The CDR3 region is CASSLGPDTSYEQYF. As DNA, the CDR3 is TGTGCCAGCAGCTTAGGTCCAGATACTTCCTACGAGCAGTACTTC.

The sample holds many counts of this clonotype. The rearrangement links TRBV3-1 to TRBJ2-1; TRBD2 aligns across 11 bases. The V gene end was trimmed by 3 bases and the J gene end by 1 base; junction bases not matched to a gene: 8. Germline CDR1 and CDR2: LGHDT and YNNKEL (reference sequence). CDR3 length: 18 amino acids. CDR3 in amino acids: CASSHFPGLAASYNEQFF. The CDR3 bases are TGTGCCAGCAGCCATTTCCCGGGACTAGCGGCATCCTACAATGAGCAGTTCTTC.

The V and J genes are TRBV28 and TRBJ2-7, with 9 positions matching TRBD2. Germline V lookup: CDR1 MDHEN, CDR2 SYDVKM. The length of the CDR3 is 14 residues. V lost 5 bases, J lost 2 bases, and 4 bases stayed unmatched. This chain's CDR3 is CASSQAGGPYEQYF. In nucleotides, the CDR3 is TGTGCCAGCAGTCAAGCGGGAGGCCCCTACGAGCAGTACTTC.